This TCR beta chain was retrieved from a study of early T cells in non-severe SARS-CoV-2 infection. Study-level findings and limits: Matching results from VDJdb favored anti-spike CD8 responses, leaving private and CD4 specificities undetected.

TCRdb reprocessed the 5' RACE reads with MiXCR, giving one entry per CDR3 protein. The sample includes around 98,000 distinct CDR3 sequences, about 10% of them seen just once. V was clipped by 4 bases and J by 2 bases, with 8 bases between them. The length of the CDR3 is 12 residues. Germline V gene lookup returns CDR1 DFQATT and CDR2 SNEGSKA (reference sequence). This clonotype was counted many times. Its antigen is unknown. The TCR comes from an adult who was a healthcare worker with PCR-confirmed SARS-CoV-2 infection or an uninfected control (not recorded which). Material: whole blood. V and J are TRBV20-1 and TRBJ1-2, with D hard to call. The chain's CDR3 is CSAIGINYGYTF. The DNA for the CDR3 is TGCAGTGCTATCGGGATCAACTATGGCTACACCTTC.